The T cell receptor (beta chain) described here comes from a study of human T cells and chemical hapten exposure. TCRdb recomputed calls from the 5' RACE reads with MiXCR, one row per CDR3 protein. Here the sample spans under 85,000 distinct CDR3 sequences, 7.7% being singletons. The CDR3 is 12 amino acids. Trimming pared 5 bases from V and 8 bases from J, leaving 13 bases between. Germline loops: CDR1 DFQATT, CDR2 SNEGSKA (reference sequence). Unseparated into fractions, whole blood served as the source from which total RNA was extracted. The genes are TRBV20-1 and TRBJ2-1; a weak D match, TRBD1 (6 bases). The sequence was obtained from a male donor in good health. The CDR3, as DNA: TGCAGTGCTGCAGGGGACGGAGATGAGCAGTTCTTC. The encoded protein is CSAAGDGDEQFF.